The rows below give T cell receptor beta chains drawn from one sample of a study of beta chain features in type 1 diabetes. The data were produced by immunoSEQ multiplex PCR, yet TCRdb's version contains in-frame clones alone and is incomplete. This sample has hundreds of thousands of clones, with 13% found just once. Sequenced input: naive CD4+ T cells from blood. The origin of the receptors is a young man with type 1 diabetes. The CDR3 runs from the conserved cysteine through the conserved F or W. A D gene is named only where the DNA matches it firmly. Some rows have no size entry. The others give once, few or many, or a class for an expanded clone.

length: 15
J: TRBJ1-1
V: TRBV6-5
size: few
D: TRBD1
DNA: TGTGCCAGCAGTTACCCCGGGACAGGGGATACTGAAGCTTTCTTT
CDR3: CASSYPGTGDTEAFF

length: 14
J: TRBJ1-1
V: TRBV18
size: -
D: -
DNA: TGTGCCAGCTCACCCGGGCAGCAGAACACTGAAGCTTTCTTT
CDR3: CASSPGQQNTEAFF

length: 12
J: TRBJ2-7
V: TRBV18
size: -
D: TRBD1
DNA: TGTGCCAGCTCTCAGGACAGGGTCGAGCAGTACTTC
CDR3: CASSQDRVEQYF

length: 14
J: TRBJ1-3
V: TRBV9
size: few
D: -
DNA: TGTGCCAGCAGCGTAGGCAGCACCGGAAACACCATATATTTT
CDR3: CASSVGSTGNTIYF

length: 11
J: TRBJ2-1
V: TRBV20-1
size: -
D: -
DNA: TGCAGTTCGACTAGATCCAATGAGCAGTTCTTC
CDR3: CSSTRSNEQFF

length: 15
J: TRBJ1-1
V: TRBV30
size: few
D: -
DNA: TGTGCCTGGAGATCTGCGAAGATTGGGAACACTGAAGCTTTCTTT
CDR3: CAWRSAKIGNTEAFF

length: 17
J: TRBJ2-3
V: TRBV5-1
size: once
D: TRBD2
DNA: TGCGCCAGCAGCTTGGAAGGTAGCGGGGTTCCAGGGGATACGCAGTATTTT
CDR3: CASSLEGSGVPGDTQYF

length: 14
J: TRBJ2-2
V: TRBV7-9
size: -
D: -
DNA: TGTGCCAGCAGCTCCCGGGACTACACCGGGGAGCTGTTTTTT
CDR3: CASSSRDYTGELFF

length: 14
J: TRBJ2-1
V: TRBV10-3
size: few
D: -
DNA: TGTGCCATCCGGAACCGCGGGGAGTACAATGAGCAGTTCTTC
CDR3: CAIRNRGEYNEQFF

length: 17
J: TRBJ2-2
V: TRBV12-5
size: few
D: -
DNA: TGTGCTAGTGGTTTGGTACTAAATCAGGGGTACACCGGGGAGCTGTTTTTT
CDR3: CASGLVLNQGYTGELFF

length: 16
J: TRBJ1-2
V: TRBV7-2
size: -
D: TRBD1
DNA: TGTGCCAGCAGTCCGGGACAGGGCCCCGCCGGGTATGGCTACACCTTC
CDR3: CASSPGQGPAGYGYTF

length: 13
J: TRBJ1-2
V: TRBV7-6
size: -
D: -
DNA: TGTGCCAGCAGCTTAGCGAAGGAGAGGGGCTACACCTTC
CDR3: CASSLAKERGYTF

length: 16
J: TRBJ2-5
V: TRBV27
size: -
D: -
DNA: TGTGCCAGCAGTTTTTATCAGGGAGGTGGGGGAGAGACCCAGTACTTC
CDR3: CASSFYQGGGGETQYF

length: 15
J: TRBJ1-2
V: TRBV28
size: -
D: -
DNA: TGTGCCAGCAGTTTAGGAGCACAGGGCGGATATGGCTACACCTTC
CDR3: CASSLGAQGGYGYTF

length: 14
J: TRBJ2-3
V: TRBV5-6
size: few
D: -
DNA: TGTGCCAGCAGCTTGGTCCCGAGCACAGATACGCAGTATTTT
CDR3: CASSLVPSTDTQYF

length: 15
J: TRBJ1-3
V: TRBV6-6
size: -
D: TRBD1
DNA: TGTGCCAGCAGTCCTATAGACAGGGCTGGAAACACCATATATTTT
CDR3: CASSPIDRAGNTIYF

length: 16
J: TRBJ2-1
V: TRBV5-1
size: -
D: -
DNA: TGCGCCAGCAGCCCCGGACTCGTAACCTCCTACAATGAGCAGTTCTTC
CDR3: CASSPGLVTSYNEQFF

length: 10
J: TRBJ1-1
V: TRBV20-1
size: -
D: -
DNA: TGCAGTGCGAGGAACACTGAAGCTTTCTTT
CDR3: CSARNTEAFF

length: 14
J: TRBJ1-2
V: TRBV30
size: few
D: -
DNA: TGTGCCTGGACTGGCGTGCCCTCTAACTATGGCTACACCTTC
CDR3: CAWTGVPSNYGYTF

length: 14
J: TRBJ2-5
V: TRBV18
size: few
D: -
DNA: TGTGCCAGCTCACCACCAACACCCAGAGAGACCCAGTACTTC
CDR3: CASSPPTPRETQYF

length: 18
J: TRBJ2-2
V: TRBV19
size: -
D: -
DNA: TGTGCCAGTAGTCCCTCCTGGATCCGGCGTCCGAACACCGGGGAGCTGTTTTTT
CDR3: CASSPSWIRRPNTGELFF

length: 13
J: TRBJ1-1
V: TRBV28
size: -
D: -
DNA: TGTGCCAGCAGTTTCCCCGAGAACACTGAAGCTTTCTTT
CDR3: CASSFPENTEAFF

length: 12
J: TRBJ1-1
V: TRBV18
size: few
D: -
DNA: TGTGCCAGCTCCCCTCAGGGCGCTGAAGCTTTCTTT
CDR3: CASSPQGAEAFF

length: 15
J: TRBJ1-2
V: TRBV5-4
size: few
D: -
DNA: TGTGCCAGCAGCTTGGTTGGACAGATCAACTATGGCTACACCTTC
CDR3: CASSLVGQINYGYTF

length: 14
J: TRBJ2-5
V: TRBV15
size: -
D: -
DNA: TGTGCCACCAGCAGCTTGGGCTTCCAAGAGACCCAGTACTTC
CDR3: CATSSLGFQETQYF

length: 18
J: TRBJ2-4
V: TRBV10-2
size: -
D: -
DNA: TGCGCCAGCAGTGAGTCGACAGGAGGGGTCGGAGCCAAAAACATTCAGTACTTC
CDR3: CASSESTGGVGAKNIQYF

length: 13
J: TRBJ2-7
V: TRBV5-6
size: few
D: -
DNA: TGTGCCAGCAGCTTAGGCAGAACCTACGAGCAGTACTTC
CDR3: CASSLGRTYEQYF

length: 14
J: TRBJ2-7
V: TRBV10-3
size: -
D: -
DNA: TGTGCCATCAGTGAGTCCTACAGCAACTACGAGCAGTACTTC
CDR3: CAISESYSNYEQYF

length: 14
J: TRBJ2-3
V: TRBV25-1
size: -
D: TRBD1
DNA: TGTGCCAGCAGCCGCGGACAGGGAACAGATACGCAGTATTTT
CDR3: CASSRGQGTDTQYF

length: 16
J: TRBJ2-6
V: TRBV2
size: -
D: -
DNA: TGTGCCAGCCGGAGGGGTGGGGCCTCTGGGGCCAACGTCCTGACTTTC
CDR3: CASRRGGASGANVLTF

length: 13
J: TRBJ2-5
V: TRBV5-1
size: -
D: -
DNA: TGCGCCAGCAGCTTGGAGGAGTGGGGGACCCAGTACTTC
CDR3: CASSLEEWGTQYF

length: 14
J: TRBJ1-1
V: TRBV5-1
size: few
D: -
DNA: TGCGCCAGCAGCCCGTACGGGGGGGTGACTGAAGCTTTCTTT
CDR3: CASSPYGGVTEAFF

length: 14
J: TRBJ1-1
V: TRBV29-1
size: few
D: -
DNA: TGCAGCGTTGTAAGGGTGGGCCTGAACACTGAAGCTTTCTTT
CDR3: CSVVRVGLNTEAFF

length: 14
J: TRBJ2-1
V: TRBV7-3
size: -
D: TRBD2
DNA: TGTGCCAGCAGCTTCGGGACTAGCGGGCAGGAGCAGTTCTTC
CDR3: CASSFGTSGQEQFF

length: 15
J: TRBJ1-1
V: TRBV6-5
size: few
D: TRBD1
DNA: TGTGCCAGCTCACGGACCACAGGGGTCGGCACTGAAGCTTTCTTT
CDR3: CASSRTTGVGTEAFF

length: 15
J: TRBJ1-6
V: TRBV7-6
size: -
D: -
DNA: TGTGCCAGCAGCTCCTCCGGGACCGATTTTAGGGCCCTCCACTTT
CDR3: CASSSSGTDFRALHF

length: 17
J: TRBJ1-2
V: TRBV13
size: few
D: -
DNA: TGTGCCAGCAGCTTAGGTCGAGGGGTTGGAGGCAACTATGGCTACACCTTC
CDR3: CASSLGRGVGGNYGYTF

length: 13
J: TRBJ2-3
V: TRBV10-3
size: -
D: -
DNA: TGTGCCATCAGTGGTACGTACACAGATACGCAGTATTTT
CDR3: CAISGTYTDTQYF

length: 13
J: TRBJ1-4
V: TRBV5-1
size: few
D: -
DNA: TGCGCCAGCAGCCAAGACACCAATGAAAAACTGTTTTTT
CDR3: CASSQDTNEKLFF

length: 17
J: TRBJ1-6
V: TRBV30
size: -
D: -
DNA: TGTGCCTGGGACTTTTCGGACAGCAGCTCCTATAATTCACCCCTCCACTTT
CDR3: CAWDFSDSSSYNSPLHF

length: 17
J: TRBJ2-1
V: TRBV5-4
size: few
D: -
DNA: TGTGCCAGCAGCTTTGGACCTGACAGAGCCTCCTACAATGAGCAGTTCTTC
CDR3: CASSFGPDRASYNEQFF

length: 14
J: TRBJ1-2
V: TRBV9
size: -
D: -
DNA: TGTGCCAGCAGCGTAGGAGGGACTCCCTATGGCTACACCTTC
CDR3: CASSVGGTPYGYTF

length: 15
J: TRBJ1-6
V: TRBV27
size: few
D: TRBD1
DNA: TGTGCCAGCAGTTTAACAGGGGAGGTGGGGTCACCCCTCCACTTT
CDR3: CASSLTGEVGSPLHF

length: 14
J: TRBJ1-1
V: TRBV6-5
size: few
D: TRBD1
DNA: TGTGCCAGCACCCCGACAGGGGGCGGAACTGAAGCTTTCTTT
CDR3: CASTPTGGGTEAFF

length: 14
J: TRBJ2-7
V: TRBV5-6
size: few
D: -
DNA: TGTGCCAGCAGCTTGGCCATCGGTACCTACGAGCAGTACTTC
CDR3: CASSLAIGTYEQYF

length: 13
J: TRBJ1-6
V: TRBV30
size: few
D: -
DNA: TGTGCCTGGAGTGCCGGGGGCAATTCACCCCTCCACTTT
CDR3: CAWSAGGNSPLHF

length: 13
J: TRBJ2-3
V: TRBV19
size: few
D: TRBD1
DNA: TGTGCCAGTAGTAAGGGACAGGGCGATACGCAGTATTTT
CDR3: CASSKGQGDTQYF

length: 12
J: TRBJ2-1
V: TRBV30
size: few
D: -
DNA: TGTGCCTGGAGTGTTGGGATCAATGAGCAGTTCTTC
CDR3: CAWSVGINEQFF

length: 15
J: TRBJ2-1
V: TRBV9
size: few
D: TRBD2
DNA: TGTGCCAGCAGCGTAGGTGGACTAGCGGGCGATGAGCAGTTCTTC
CDR3: CASSVGGLAGDEQFF

length: 14
J: TRBJ1-5
V: TRBV6-6
size: few
D: -
DNA: TGTGCCAGCAGTTACCCCGAGGAGGGTCAGCCCCAGCATTTT
CDR3: CASSYPEEGQPQHF

length: 12
J: TRBJ2-1
V: TRBV7-9
size: few
D: -
DNA: TGTGCCAGCAGCTTAGTTGGCGTGGAGCAGTTCTTC
CDR3: CASSLVGVEQFF

length: 15
J: TRBJ2-1
V: TRBV14
size: few
D: TRBD2
DNA: TGTGCCAGCAGCCAAGGGGCTAGCGGGCCACTCGGGCAGTTCTTC
CDR3: CASSQGASGPLGQFF

length: 14
J: TRBJ1-4
V: TRBV6-6
size: -
D: -
DNA: TGTGCCAGCAGAAGGGAAAGGAGAGGTGAAAAACTGTTTTTT
CDR3: CASRRERRGEKLFF